This T cell receptor beta chain was retrieved from a study of glioma-infiltrating T cells. Using RNA template, CDR3s of TCR alpha and beta were amplified with iRepertoire arm-PCR. Tissue mRNA or PBMC total RNA, 100-400 ng, went into one-step reverse transcription and amplification. Each CDR3 protein is one row after TCRdb ran MiXCR on the multiplex PCR reads. The data contain about 12,000 distinct CDR3 sequences, approximately 26% of them singletons. The length of the CDR3 is 14 residues. The V and J ends lost 4 bases and 0 bases respectively, with 9 bases between them. Germline assignment: CDR1 MNHEY and CDR2 SMNVEV (reference sequence). Study results and caveats: CDR3 overlap between tissue and blood was very small.

By share, this clonotype counts as medium-sized. Its antigen is unknown. The sample was glioma tissue, nonneoplastic brain tissue, or PBMCs (not recorded which). The TCR sequence derives from a human donor with low-grade glioma or glioblastoma, undergoing nonglioma brain surgery, or in good health (not recorded which). This chain joins TRBV27 and TRBJ1-1; D remains unclear. The CDR3 nucleotides read TGTGCCAGCAGTTCACCCCTCATGAACACTGAAGCTTTCTTT. Translating gives CASSSPLMNTEAFF.